The next 7 T cell receptor beta chains were all read from a single sample in a study of shared clonotypes between healthy human individuals (dated by TCRdb to 2020 to 2022). The method behind the library was the immunoSEQ multiplex PCR assay. This immuneACCESS table, as held by TCRdb, lists in-frame sequences with V and J called but not all clones. Of the missing ones, under half trace to an unresolved V gene in checked studies; the others have no known cause. In all, the sample holds 530,000 or so clones, and about 80% of those were seen once. The ten largest clonotypes hold around 12% of the sample. Sequencing was done on a sample of PBMCs. Receptor source: a woman in her thirties or forties in good health. Some clones in this sample may be carry-over from other donors' samples.

This chain uses TRBV2 with TRBJ2-5, with 8 bases lining up with TRBD2. The CDR3 is made up of 14 amino acids. The V gene's germline CDR1 is SNHLY and CDR2 FYNNEI. The V and J ends lost 11 bases and 5 bases, in that order; junction bases with no gene match: 13. The CDR3 loop reads CALSSGLVVETQYF. As DNA, the CDR3 is TGTGCCCTTTCCTCGGGACTAGTCGTGGAGACCCAGTACTTC.

This clone was counted a single time. The chain couples TRBV6-4 to TRBJ2-1, with D possibly being TRBD2 (6 bases). The V gene's germline CDR1 is MRHNA and CDR2 SNTAGT. CDR3 length: 21 residues. The V and J ends lost 0 bases and 4 bases respectively, with 28 bases between them. The CDR3 sequence: CASSDSNLKPSVELPYNEQFF. Here the CDR3 DNA reads TGTGCCAGCAGTGACTCGAATCTCAAGCCTAGCGTCGAGCTTCCTTACAATGAGCAGTTCTTC.

V and J are TRBV5-4 and TRBJ2-1; tentatively, D is TRBD2 (6 bases). The CDR3 loop spans 15 amino acids. Germline CDR1 reads SGHNT; CDR2 reads YYREEE (reference sequence). Trimming took 0 bases from V and 2 from J, leaving 9 bases between them. CDR3 residues: CASSLASATYNEQFF. The CDR3 DNA reads as TGTGCCAGCAGCTTGGCTAGCGCGACCTACAATGAGCAGTTCTTC.

The chain joins TRBV6-1 to TRBJ2-7; 9 nucleotides match TRBD1. Germline values: CDR1 MNHNS, CDR2 SASEGT. Trimming cost V 4 bases and J 5 bases; bases outside gene matches: 6. CDR3 length equals 14 residues. The CDR3 DNA follows: TGTGCCAGCAGTGGGGGACAGGGACCGAACGAGCAGTACTTC. The encoded protein is CASSGGQGPNEQYF.

On this clone itself: This specimen includes other DNA sequences encoding the same CDR3. The chain uses TRBV5-6 and TRBJ1-4, with 7 bases that match TRBD1. The junction had 1 base not matched to a gene; V was cut back by 0 bases and J by 8 bases. Germline loops: CDR1 SGHDT, CDR2 YYEEEE. This CDR3 has 13 amino acids. CDR3 in amino acids: CASSLDRGEKLFF. DNA for the CDR3: TGTGCCAGCAGCTTGGACAGGGGCGAAAAACTGTTTTTT.

V is TRBV27 and J is TRBJ2-1; TRBD2 agrees at 9 bases. CDR3 size: 16 residues. The V gene end was trimmed by 6 bases and the J gene end by 0 bases; junction bases not matched to a gene: 6. CDR1 and CDR2 from the germline V gene are MNHEY and SMNVEV (reference sequence). CDR3 nucleotides: TGTGCCAGCAGCCGTAGCGGGAGACTCTCCTACAATGAGCAGTTCTTC. Translation: CASSRSGRLSYNEQFF.

This chain uses TRBV10-3 with TRBJ1-6; D is undetermined. The CDR3 has 13 amino acids. Germline V gene lookup returns CDR1 ENHRY and CDR2 SYGVKD. The V end was cut by 10 bases, the J end by 8 bases, with 15 bases between. CDR3 loop: CASGRRKDSPLHF. CDR3 in DNA: TGTGCCAGCGGACGGCGCAAGGATTCACCCCTCCACTTT.